The 8 T cell receptor beta chains reported below all come from one sample, sequenced in a study of blood T cell repertoires in COVID-19. Generated by immunoSEQ multiplex PCR, the TCRdb table keeps only in-frame clones and is missing some. The sample has roughly 160,000 clones; 79% are singletons. The sequencing sample was made of PBMCs or T cells enriched from blood (not recorded which). The origin of the receptors is a woman between 65 and 79 years old in a cohort exposed to, infected with or recovered from COVID-19 (not recorded which).

The V call is TRBV7-2, the J call TRBJ2-3; D is ambiguous. Deletions cut 0 bases from V and 4 bases from J, with 11 bases between. The CDR3 runs 15 residues. Germline-derived CDR1 and CDR2 are SGHTA and FQGNSA. CDR3 nucleotide sequence: TGTGCCAGCAGCTTAGCCTTCACCCTACCAGATACGCAGTATTTT. It specifies CASSLAFTLPDTQYF.

The V and J genes are TRBV19 and TRBJ2-1; TRBD1 might be the D (5 bases). Per the germline V gene, CDR1 is LNHDA and CDR2 is SQIVND (reference sequence). The V end lost 4 bases, the J end lost 2 bases, and 6 bases lay between the germline ends. The CDR3 covers 13 residues. CDR3 in amino acids: CASSTGTYNEQFF. CDR3 in DNA: TGTGCCAGTAGTACAGGGACCTACAATGAGCAGTTCTTC.

This clone has a handful of counts. This rearrangement joins TRBV5-1 to TRBJ2-7; TRBD2 aligns across 10 bases. With V trimmed by 0 bases and J by 3 bases, 3 bases remained unmatched. The CDR3 has 15 residues. Germline-derived CDR1 and CDR2 are SGHRS and YFSETQ. The CDR3 region is CASSLVTSGIYEQYF. CDR3 coding DNA: TGCGCCAGCAGCTTGGTAACTAGCGGGATCTACGAGCAGTACTTC.

The rearrangement links TRBV18 to TRBJ1-4; possibly TRBD1 for D (5 bases). The V and J ends lost 6 bases and 7 bases respectively, with 18 bases between them. This CDR3 is 15 amino acids long. Per the germline V gene, CDR1 is KGHSH and CDR2 is LQKENI. CDR3 sequence (DNA): TGTGCCAGCTCGCGGAATGGAGGGGAGACTGAAAAACTGTTTTTT. Its protein product is CASSRNGGETEKLFF.

This clone was counted between two and nine times. The same CDR3 also results from other DNA sequences found in this sample. The gene calls are TRBV28 and TRBJ1-2; D possibly corresponds to TRBD1 (6 bases). The germline CDR1 and CDR2 sequences are MDHEN and SYDVKM. V shed 3 bases and J shed 2 bases, with 10 bases lying between them. The CDR3 runs to 14 residues. CDR3 sequence reads: CASSLGQGNYGYTF. CDR3 bases: TGTGCCAGCAGTTTGGGCCAGGGGAACTATGGCTACACCTTC.

The chain is built from TRBV18 and TRBJ1-6; D uncertain. Trimming left V 2 bases short and J 1 base short, with 12 bases between. This CDR3 spans 17 amino acids. Germline CDR1 and CDR2: KGHSH and LQKENI. The CDR3 region has the DNA TGTGCCAGCTCACCAGGGCCAGGAGGGTCCTATAATTCACCCCTCCACTTT. It translates to CASSPGPGGSYNSPLHF.

This clone was counted between two and nine times. The genes are TRBV5-6 and TRBJ2-7; TRBD2 matches 10 bases. Germline-derived CDR1 and CDR2 are SGHDT and YYEEEE. CDR3 length: 14 amino acids. V trimming: 4 bases; J trimming: 4 bases; junction bases outside the gene matches: 5. CDR3 region: CASSQRLAGYEQYF. DNA for the CDR3: TGTGCCAGCAGCCAGAGACTAGCGGGTTACGAGCAGTACTTC.

The V and J genes are TRBV7-9 and TRBJ2-3, with 8 bases that match TRBD2. The CDR3 is 15 amino acids. The ends lost 5 bases at V and 3 bases at J; junction bases unmatched: 7. Germline values: CDR1 SEHNR, CDR2 FQNEAQ (reference sequence). CDR3 in amino acids: CASSPGVAGTDTQYF. CDR3 sequence (DNA): TGTGCCAGCAGCCCCGGTGTAGCGGGGACAGATACGCAGTATTTT.